The 6 T cell receptor beta chains reported below all come from one sample, sequenced in a study of blood T cell repertoires in COVID-19. Sequencing used immunoSEQ multiplex PCR; TCRdb keeps in-frame clones, though not all of them. The data hold some 110,000 clones, with roughly 83% observed a single time. Material for sequencing was peripheral blood. These receptor sequences come from a human donor in a cohort sampled during active COVID-19.

This chain uses TRBV7-2 with TRBJ1-2; weak D call: TRBD1 (6 bases). The CDR3 runs 13 residues. Germline loops: CDR1 SGHTA, CDR2 FQGNSA. The V gene lost 5 bases and the J gene lost 1 base, with 8 bases spanning the gap. The CDR3 loop is CASSQDSNYGYTF. DNA for the CDR3: TGTGCCAGCAGCCAGGACAGTAACTATGGCTACACCTTC.

The rearrangement links TRBV15 to TRBJ2-1; TRBD2 matches at 9 bases. This CDR3 comprises 16 residues. Per germline, CDR1 LNHNV and CDR2 YYDKDF (reference sequence). V was pared by 0 bases and J by 5 bases, with 5 bases of the junction left unmatched. CDR3 protein: CATSREWPSGDNEQFF. CDR3 sequence (DNA): TGTGCCACCAGCAGAGAGTGGCCTAGCGGGGACAATGAGCAGTTCTTC.

The CDR3 DNA follows: TGTGCCAGTATGGATGTGGGGGCCATGGCAAGCACAGATACGCAGTATTTT. Encoded protein: CASMDVGAMASTDTQYF. The chain recombines TRBV19 with TRBJ2-3; TRBD1 is a possible D gene (6 bases). Trimming left V 7 bases short and J 0 bases short, with 20 bases between. The germline gives CDR1 LNHDA, CDR2 SQIVND (reference sequence). The CDR3 length is 17 residues.

V usage is TRBV19 and J usage is TRBJ2-1; TRBD1 matches at 7 bases. Germline CDR1 reads LNHDA; CDR2 reads SQIVND (reference sequence). V gave up 5 bases and J gave up 3 bases; unmatched junction bases: 7. This CDR3 comprises 15 residues. The CDR3 reads CASSLRAGGYNEQFF. CDR3 bases: TGTGCCAGTAGTCTCAGGGCAGGGGGCTACAATGAGCAGTTCTTC.

This clone showed up just a few times. This chain uses TRBV6-5 with TRBJ1-1, with 7 nucleotides matching TRBD1. This CDR3 comprises 14 residues. Germline assignment: CDR1 MNHEY and CDR2 SVGAGI. V lost 6 bases, J lost 6 bases, and 10 bases stayed unmatched. The CDR3 sequence is CASSKQGLTAEAFF. The DNA of the CDR3 is TGTGCCAGCAGCAAACAGGGGTTGACTGCTGAAGCTTTCTTT.

V and J are TRBV5-1 and TRBJ2-3; a weak D match, TRBD1 (6 bases). Germline lookup yields CDR1 SGHRS and CDR2 YFSETQ. There are 14 residues in the CDR3. V was pared by 3 bases and J by 3 bases, with 11 bases between. The CDR3 is CASSSPGQTDTQYF. The CDR3 nucleotides are TGCGCCAGCAGCTCACCGGGACAAACAGATACGCAGTATTTT.